The clone carrying this T cell receptor (beta chain) showed up many times. Its antigen is not identified. The sample comes from a study of identical twins. Study observations and caveats: Memory repertoires showed no such pattern, whereas abundant cord blood beta clonotypes carried fewer insertions. Models underestimated out-of-frame TCR alpha sharing in monozygotic twins. Cross-sectional statistical analysis, not tracking of the same donors, underpinned the conclusions.

TCRdb reprocessed the 5' RACE reads via MiXCR and lists one record per CDR3 protein. The table lists over 550,000 distinct CDR3 sequences, about 7% of them singletons, with 1.5% to 2% in the top ten. Germline V gives CDR1 SGHDN, CDR2 FVKESK. The ends were cut back, 4 bases at V and 2 bases at J, with 12 bases in the middle. The CDR3 covers 15 residues. The same data also went into a second study, on yellow fever vaccine responses in identical twins.

The source material was PBMCs. The rearrangement links TRBV14 to TRBJ2-1; possible D gene TRBD2, 6 bases. This clonotype was sampled from a woman younger than 35 in good health. The CDR3 loop is CASSLTGDPYNEQFF. CDR3 DNA sequence: TGTGCCAGCAGCCTTACGGGAGACCCCTACAATGAGCAGTTCTTC.